This TCR beta chain stems from a study of blood T cell repertoires in COVID-19. Study context: Samples representing acute and convalescent COVID-19 were sourced from the United States, Italy and Spain. Nucleic acid was either cDNA or gDNA, and it came from T cells, B-cell-depleted T cells, or PBMCs.

After removal of 1 base from V and 13 bases from J, the junction contained 12 bases not matched to a gene. The CDR3 is made up of 15 amino acids. Germline V gene sequence: CDR1 LGHNA, CDR2 YNFKEQ. In the original workflow: Amplification of reference gene primers was used by the study to estimate nucleated cell counts. Measured with immunoSEQ multiplex PCR; TCRdb has only the in-frame clones, and not every one. The D gene and trimming were derived from the DNA, and the V and J assignments and clone size from that table. The table records 300,000 or so clones, about 91% of them present only once. This chain connects TRBV4-2 to TRBJ2-5; 10 nucleotides agree with TRBD2. This sequence originates from a woman younger than 45 who had recovered from COVID-19. The sequenced material came from peripheral blood. The CDR3 reads CASSQGSSGGALRYF. CDR3 DNA: TGTGCCAGCAGCCAAGGATCCAGCGGGGGGGCCCTGAGGTACTTC.